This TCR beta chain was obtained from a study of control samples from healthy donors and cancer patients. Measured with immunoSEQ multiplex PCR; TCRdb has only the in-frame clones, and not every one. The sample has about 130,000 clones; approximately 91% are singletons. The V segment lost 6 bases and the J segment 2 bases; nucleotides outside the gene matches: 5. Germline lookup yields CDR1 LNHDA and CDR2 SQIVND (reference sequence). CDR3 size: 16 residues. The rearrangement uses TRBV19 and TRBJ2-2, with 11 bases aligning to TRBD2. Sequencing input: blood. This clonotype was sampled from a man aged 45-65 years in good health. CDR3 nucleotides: TGTGCCAGTAGCAAGGGACTAGCGGAAAACACCGGGGAGCTGTTTTTT. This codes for CASSKGLAENTGELFF.